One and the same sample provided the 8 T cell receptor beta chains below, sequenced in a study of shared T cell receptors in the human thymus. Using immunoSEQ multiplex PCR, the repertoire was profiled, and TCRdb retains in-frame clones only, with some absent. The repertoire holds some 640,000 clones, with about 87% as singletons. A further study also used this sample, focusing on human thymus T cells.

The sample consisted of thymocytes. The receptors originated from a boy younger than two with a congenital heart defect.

CDR3 amino acids: CASSLSSGHPNTEAFF. DNA of the CDR3: TGTGCCAGCAGTTTAAGCTCGGGACATCCGAACACTGAAGCTTTCTTT. The V gene is TRBV27, the J gene TRBJ1-1; D may be TRBD1 (6 bases). Germline V gene lookup returns CDR1 MNHEY and CDR2 SMNVEV (reference sequence). The CDR3 spans 16 residues. The V end was cut by 2 bases, the J end by 1 base, with 14 bases between.

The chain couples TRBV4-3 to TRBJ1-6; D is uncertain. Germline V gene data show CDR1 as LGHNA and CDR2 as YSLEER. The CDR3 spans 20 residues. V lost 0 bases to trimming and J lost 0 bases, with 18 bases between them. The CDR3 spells CASSQDSRLNRSSYNSPLHF. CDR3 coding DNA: TGCGCCAGCAGCCAAGATTCCCGACTGAACCGGAGCTCCTATAATTCACCCCTCCACTTT.

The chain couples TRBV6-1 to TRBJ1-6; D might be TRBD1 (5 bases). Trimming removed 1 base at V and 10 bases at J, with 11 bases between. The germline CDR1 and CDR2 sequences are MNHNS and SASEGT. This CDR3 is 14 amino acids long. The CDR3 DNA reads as TGTGCCAGCAGTGAAGGGCAGGGAGGATCACCCCTCCACTTT. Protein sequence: CASSEGQGGSPLHF.

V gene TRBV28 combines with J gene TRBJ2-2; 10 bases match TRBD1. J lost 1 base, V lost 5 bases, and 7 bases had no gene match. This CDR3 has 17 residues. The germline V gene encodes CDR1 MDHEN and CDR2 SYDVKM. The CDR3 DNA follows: TGTGCCAGCAGTCTCGGGACAGGGGTCGGGAACACCGGGGAGCTGTTTTTT. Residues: CASSLGTGVGNTGELFF.

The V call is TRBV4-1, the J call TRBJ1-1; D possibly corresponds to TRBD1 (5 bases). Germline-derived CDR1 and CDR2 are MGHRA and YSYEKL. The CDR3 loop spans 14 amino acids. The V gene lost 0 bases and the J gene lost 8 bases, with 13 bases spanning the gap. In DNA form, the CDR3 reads TGCGCCAGCAGCCAAGACTCCAGGGAAGCAGAAGCTTTCTTT. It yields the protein CASSQDSREAEAFF.

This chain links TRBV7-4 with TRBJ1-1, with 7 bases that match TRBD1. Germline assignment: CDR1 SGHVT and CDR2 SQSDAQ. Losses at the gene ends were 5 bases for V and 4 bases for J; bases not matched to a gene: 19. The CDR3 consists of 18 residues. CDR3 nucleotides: TGTGCCAGCAGCCCCTCGACAGGGCCAAGACTTTTTACCACTGAAGCTTTCTTT. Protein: CASSPSTGPRLFTTEAFF.

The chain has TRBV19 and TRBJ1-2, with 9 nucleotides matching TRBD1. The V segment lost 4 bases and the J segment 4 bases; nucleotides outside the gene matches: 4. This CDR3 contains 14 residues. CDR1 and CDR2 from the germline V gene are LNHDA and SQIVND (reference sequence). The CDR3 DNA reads TGTGCCAGTAGTAGCTGGGACAGGGTCTATGGCTACACCTTC. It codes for CASSSWDRVYGYTF.

CDR3: CASTGARGTSPLHF. In nucleotides, the CDR3 is TGTGCCAGCACAGGCGCCAGGGGGACTTCACCCCTCCACTTT. The chain couples TRBV6-5 to TRBJ1-6; 7 positions agree with TRBD1. Trimming at V came to 7 bases and at J to 9 bases, leaving 9 bases not matched to a gene. The CDR3 extends over 14 amino acids. Looked up from germline, CDR1 is MNHEY and CDR2 is SVGAGI.